This T cell receptor (beta chain) appears in the sequencing data of a study of blood T cell repertoires in COVID-19. Study-level information: T cells, B-cell-depleted T cells, or PBMCs supplied cDNA or gDNA.

Data came from immunoSEQ multiplex PCR; TCRdb stores just in-frame clones and leaves some out. Of about 140,000 clones listed, about three quarters are singletons. There are a few counts of this clone. The germline V and J ends were trimmed by 4 bases and 4 bases, with 10 bases remaining between them. Germline V CDR1 and CDR2: GTSNPN, SVGIG (reference sequence). CDR3 size: 12 residues. This receptor was obtained from a woman aged 45-59 years with active or convalescent COVID-19. The specimen was peripheral blood. The genes are TRBV30 and TRBJ1-2; D remains unclear. The CDR3 DNA sequence: TGTGCCTGGACAGGCCAGGCCTATGGCTACACCTTC. This sequence encodes CAWTGQAYGYTF.